Below, 5 T cell receptor beta chains from the same sample are listed, as sequenced in a study of metastatic and nonmetastatic thyroid tumors. TCRdb reprocessed the PCR reads via MiXCR. The sample lists fewer than 35,000 clones; around a quarter were seen once. No patient received treatment before thyroid surgery. Sequenced sample: blood. These receptors were taken from a female donor with papillary thyroid cancer or a benign thyroid nodule (not recorded which). Some clones in this sample may be carry-over from other donors' samples.

In its sample, this clone was seen a few times. The chain employs TRBV28 and TRBJ2-1; 12 bases are shared with TRBD2. Germline loops: CDR1 MDHEN, CDR2 SYDVKM. CDR3 size: 15 residues. V dropped 6 bases and J dropped 5; count of bases not matched to a gene: 5. CDR3 in DNA: TGTGCCAGCAGCTTAACTAGCGGGAGGAACAATGAGCAGTTCTTC. The encoded protein is CASSLTSGRNNEQFF.

This clone was picked up many times. The chain combines TRBV6-1 with TRBJ2-1, with 12 bases that match TRBD2. The CDR3 has 16 residues. Losses at the gene ends were 6 bases for V and 5 bases for J; bases not matched to a gene: 8. Per the germline V gene, CDR1 is MNHNS and CDR2 is SASEGT. CDR3 residues: CASSPRLAGDHNEQFF. The CDR3 bases are TGTGCCAGCAGCCCCAGACTAGCGGGAGATCACAATGAGCAGTTCTTC.

The V call is TRBV20-1, the J call TRBJ1-2; 8 positions agree with TRBD1. J gave up 2 bases and V 2 bases, and 7 bases lay outside the gene matches. The CDR3 has 15 residues. Germline CDR1 DFQATT, CDR2 SNEGSKA (reference sequence). This CDR3 reads CSARRSRGPNYGYTF. In DNA, the CDR3 is TGCAGTGCTAGACGTTCCAGGGGGCCCAACTATGGCTACACCTTC.

A few counts support this clone. The gene calls are TRBV24-1 and TRBJ2-1; 7 nucleotides match TRBD2. Germline CDR1 is KGHDR and CDR2 is SFDVKD. The trim removed 7 bases at V and 8 bases at J, leaving 7 bases unmatched. The CDR3 has 13 residues. CDR3 sequence (DNA): TGTGCCACCAGCTTGCGGGAGAGGCATGAGCAGTTCTTC. Translated: CATSLRERHEQFF.

This clone was seen ten or more times. The V gene is TRBV4-3, the J gene TRBJ2-7, with 9 nucleotides matching TRBD2. The J segment lost 4 bases and the V segment lost 0 bases, leaving 10 bases of the junction unmatched. There are 17 residues in the CDR3. CDR1 LGHNA and CDR2 YSLEER come from the germline V gene. In nucleotides, the CDR3 is TGCGCCAGCAGCCAAGATAAGTACGGCGGGAGGGCGTACGAGCAGTACTTC. This codes for CASSQDKYGGRAYEQYF.